These 22 T cell receptor beta chains share one sample of origin, sequenced in a study of a mutant IDH1 vaccine in newly diagnosed glioma. Their specific antigens are unknown. Time point described: week 35, safety follow-up. Topical imiquimod accompanied each vaccine dose, which consisted of 300 ug of mutant IDH1 20-mer peptide. This table comes from immunoSEQ multiplex PCR, and its TCRdb copy is limited to in-frame clones, with some not included. This table holds 35,000 to 45,000 clones, more than 80% found once. The sample here was PBMCs, taken from a glioma patient whose treatment included an IDH1 peptide vaccine. The receptors here all came from a man aged 35 to 55 with glioma.

The chain couples TRBV29-1 to TRBJ1-3, with TRBD1 matching 10 bases. This CDR3 contains 16 residues. The V gene's germline CDR1 is SQVTM and CDR2 ANQGSEA. The junction had 7 bases not matched to a gene; V was cut back by 5 bases and J by 0 bases. CDR3 sequence reads: CSVRGQGDSSGNTIYF. The CDR3, as DNA: TGCAGCGTTCGAGGACAGGGGGATTCCTCTGGAAACACCATATATTTT.

The chain employs TRBV21-1 and TRBJ1-1. TRBV21-1 is labeled a pseudogene. CDR3 length: 16 residues. CDR3 bases: TGTGCCAGCAGCAAACGGGGGGACAGACCGAACACTGAAGCTTTCTTT. This sequence encodes CASSKRGDRPNTEAFF.

The V and J genes are TRBV13 and TRBJ2-3, with 8 bases identical to TRBD1. Germline assignment: CDR1 PRHDT and CDR2 FYEKMQ (reference sequence). The CDR3 spans 13 residues. Trimming removed 6 bases from V and 5 bases from J; junction bases left unmatched: 4. The CDR3 sequence: CASRQGVEDTQYF. The CDR3, as DNA: TGTGCCAGCAGACAGGGGGTTGAAGATACGCAGTATTTT.

The gene calls are TRBV5-1 and TRBJ2-7; no clear D. This CDR3 has 11 amino acids. V was cut by 2 bases and J by 6 bases, with 6 bases left in between. Germline assignment: CDR1 SGHRS and CDR2 YFSETQ. This CDR3 is CASSFLGEQYF. Written as DNA, the CDR3 is TGCGCCAGCAGCTTCCTGGGCGAGCAGTACTTC.

J is TRBJ1-1 and V is TRBV28; D call uncertain. V was shortened by 5 bases and J by 1 base, with 11 bases between the two germline ends. The CDR3 contains 14 residues. CDR1 and CDR2 from the germline V gene are MDHEN and SYDVKM. CDR3 coding DNA: TGTGCCAGCAGTGGCGCGGGGAGGAACACTGAAGCTTTCTTT. Encoded protein: CASSGAGRNTEAFF.

CDR3: CASSLAVDTGELFF. The CDR3 nucleotides are TGTGCCAGCAGTTTAGCCGTTGATACCGGGGAGCTGTTTTTT. The chain recombines TRBV28 with TRBJ2-2; D unclear. Trimming left V 2 bases short and J 5 bases short, with 9 bases between. CDR1 and CDR2 (germline): MDHEN, SYDVKM. This CDR3 spans 14 amino acids. The variable domain in full, completed from reference TRBV28 and TRBJ2-2, reads DVKVTQSSRYLVKRTGEKVFLECVQDMDHENMFWYRQDPGLGLRLIYFSYDVKMKEKGDIPEGYSVSREKKERFSLILESASTNQTSMYLCASSLAVDTGELFFGEGSRLTVL.

J is TRBJ2-2 and V is TRBV4-3; D is possibly TRBD2 (5 bases). The CDR3 consists of 16 residues. Germline V gene lookup returns CDR1 LGHNA and CDR2 YSLEER. V dropped 1 base and J dropped 4 bases, with 13 bases sitting between them. CDR3 sequence (DNA): TGCGCCAGCAGCCAAGGACTGGACTTTTCCACCGGGGAGCTGTTTTTT. This sequence encodes CASSQGLDFSTGELFF.

The chain is built from TRBV29-1 and TRBJ1-2; tentatively, D is TRBD1 (6 bases). V lost 7 bases and J 8 bases, leaving 23 bases between the germline ends. This CDR3 comprises 14 residues. Germline V gene sequence: CDR1 SQVTM, CDR2 ANQGSEA. The CDR3 sequence: CSAITLGGHGGYTF. In DNA, the CDR3 is TGCAGCGCTATTACTCTCGGGGGGCACGGAGGCTACACCTTC.

The rearrangement joins TRBV28 to TRBJ1-2; D remains unclear. The germline V gene encodes CDR1 MDHEN and CDR2 SYDVKM. The length of the CDR3 is 10 residues. Between the trimmed V and J ends, which lost 6 bases and 8 bases, there was a span of 7 bases. The CDR3 sequence: CASRGGGYTF. CDR3 bases: TGTGCCAGCAGGGGCGGGGGCTACACCTTC.

V usage is TRBV5-6 and J usage is TRBJ1-4; D not certain. The V end lost 4 bases, the J end lost 3 bases, and 7 bases lay between the germline ends. The CDR3 runs to 13 residues. Looked up from germline, CDR1 is SGHDT and CDR2 is YYEEEE. The CDR3 DNA follows: TGTGCCAGCAGCCCTGATCCTAATGAAAAACTGTTTTTT. It translates to CASSPDPNEKLFF.

The chain uses TRBV5-1 and TRBJ1-2, with a tentative D call TRBD1 (6 bases). The germline V and J ends were trimmed by 3 bases and 2 bases, with 17 bases remaining between them. The germline gives CDR1 SGHRS, CDR2 YFSETQ. The CDR3 is 16 residues long. The CDR3 region has the DNA TGCGCCAGCAGCTGGGATGACAGGTCATCAAACTATGGCTACACCTTC. It specifies CASSWDDRSSNYGYTF.

The J gene is TRBJ1-6, the V gene TRBV5-6; 12 positions agree with TRBD1. Per the germline V gene, CDR1 is SGHDT and CDR2 is YYEEEE. V lost 4 bases to trimming and J lost 1 base; unmatched junction nucleotides: 6. The CDR3 is 18 amino acids. CDR3 sequence reads: CASSRAGQGASYNSPLHF. The CDR3 DNA follows: TGTGCCAGCAGCAGGGCGGGACAGGGGGCGTCCTATAATTCACCCCTCCACTTT. Complete variable domain (other parts from reference TRBV5-6 and TRBJ1-6): DAGVTQSPTHLIKTRGQQVTLRCSPKSGHDTVSWYQQALGQGPQFIFQYYEEEERQRGNFPDRFSGHQFPNYSSELNVNALLLGDSALYLCASSRAGQGASYNSPLHFGNGTRLTVT.

There are a few counts of this clone. V is TRBV19 and J is TRBJ1-1, with TRBD1 matching over 8 bases. The CDR3 is 14 amino acids. Per the germline V gene, CDR1 is LNHDA and CDR2 is SQIVND (reference sequence). Trimming removed 5 bases from V and 5 bases from J; junction bases left unmatched: 7. The DNA for the CDR3 is TGTGCCAGTAGTCCCCGGACAGGGAGGACTGAAGCTTTCTTT. Its protein is CASSPRTGRTEAFF.

The chain combines TRBV4-2 with TRBJ2-7; 10 positions agree with TRBD2. The CDR3 runs to 13 residues. The J segment lost 6 bases and the V segment lost 4 bases, leaving 3 bases of the junction unmatched. Germline V gene sequence: CDR1 LGHNA, CDR2 YNFKEQ. CDR3 protein: CASSPGLAAEQYF. CDR3 in DNA: TGTGCCAGCAGCCCAGGACTAGCGGCCGAGCAGTACTTC.

This chain links TRBV6-5 with TRBJ1-3; TRBD1 aligns across 8 bases. Germline-derived CDR1 and CDR2 are MNHEY and SVGAGI. V trimming: 6 bases; J trimming: 4 bases; junction bases outside the gene matches: 8. The CDR3 is 15 residues long. The CDR3 nucleotides are TGTGCCAGCAGCCAGGACAGGGAGTCCGGAAACACCATATATTTT. Translated: CASSQDRESGNTIYF.

The V and J genes are TRBV7-2 and TRBJ1-1; no clear D. This CDR3 contains 12 residues. CDR1 is SGHTA, CDR2 FQGNSA, per germline. The germline V and J ends were trimmed by 5 bases and 4 bases, with 8 bases remaining between them. CDR3 amino acids: CASSQRSTEAFF. In DNA, the CDR3 is TGTGCCAGCAGCCAGAGGAGCACTGAAGCTTTCTTT.

This chain uses TRBV11-2 with TRBJ2-4; D is possibly TRBD1 (6 bases). The V and J ends lost 1 base and 6 bases respectively, with 10 bases between them. From germline, CDR1 is SGHAT and CDR2 FQNNGV. The CDR3 is 14 residues long. CDR3 bases: TGTGCCAGCAGCTTAGCAGTAGGGGGAAACATTCAGTACTTC. Translation gives CASSLAVGGNIQYF.

The CDR3 nucleotides are TGTGCCTGGAGTGTCTCCAGGACAGCAACTAATGAAAAACTGTTTTTT. Its translation is CAWSVSRTATNEKLFF. The V gene is TRBV30, the J gene TRBJ1-4; TRBD1 might be the D (6 bases). CDR3 length equals 16 residues. CDR1 is GTSNPN and CDR2 is SVGIG in the germline V gene (reference sequence). V was clipped by 0 bases and J by 0 bases, with 11 bases between them.

The chain combines TRBV21-1 with TRBJ2-2; the table gives TRBD1 as D, unverified against the DNA. TRBV21-1 is reported as a pseudogene. This CDR3 contains 17 residues. The CDR3 reads CASRSRDRGRATGELFF. As DNA, the CDR3 is TGTGCCAGCAGGAGCCGGGACAGGGGGCGCGCGACCGGGGAGCTGTTTTTT.

The rearrangement links TRBV5-1 to TRBJ1-4; no firm D call. The ends were cut back, 0 bases at V and 6 bases at J, with 9 bases in the middle. This CDR3 has 14 amino acids. CDR1 and CDR2 (germline): SGHRS, YFSETQ. CDR3 DNA sequence: TGCGCCAGCAGCTTGGGACCTCCGGATGAAAAACTGTTTTTT. Its translation: CASSLGPPDEKLFF.

The gene calls are TRBV19 and TRBJ1-3; no reliable D call. Germline CDR1 and CDR2: LNHDA and SQIVND (reference sequence). Trimming pared 7 bases from V and 7 bases from J, leaving 17 bases between. The length of the CDR3 is 14 residues. The CDR3 DNA reads TGTGCCAGTAAGTCCCGGAGTGTTTGGAACACCATATATTTT. Its protein product is CASKSRSVWNTIYF.

V usage is TRBV5-4 and J usage is TRBJ2-7, with D perhaps matching TRBD1 (6 bases). The CDR3 covers 13 residues. Germline assignment: CDR1 SGHNT and CDR2 YYREEE (reference sequence). Trimming removed 0 bases from V and 6 bases from J, with 10 bases in between. CDR3 coding DNA: TGTGCCAGCAGCTTGGGGAGGACAGTCGAGCAGTACGTC. Its translation: CASSLGRTVEQYV.